The sequence of this T cell receptor beta chain was determined in a study of cytomegalovirus exposure and HLA in healthy donors. Findings of the study overall: The study flagged some 170 TCR beta chains as cytomegalovirus-associated. More than 15,000 TCR beta sequences were associated with HLA alleles at 0.05 false discovery rate in a later analysis. In vitro checks showed that a few CMV-associated chains really do target CMV antigens. Per published reports, the classifier diagnosed cytomegalovirus status with high specificity and sensitivity.

Researchers ran the PCR with 60 Vbeta and 13 Jbeta primers. TCRdb's table, derived via immunoSEQ multiplex PCR, lists solely in-frame clones and lacks some. The sample lists fewer than 250,000 clones, about 70% seen once, with 1.5% to 2% in the top ten. As to this clone: Its antigen remains unidentified.

The CDR3 is made up of 13 amino acids. Per the germline V gene, CDR1 is SGHRS and CDR2 is YFSETQ. V lost 6 bases and J 9 bases, leaving 16 bases between the germline ends. Sequencing was carried out using PBMCs. The chain employs TRBV5-1 and TRBJ2-1; TRBD2 is a possible D gene (5 bases). The sequence derives from a woman in her thirties in good health and CMV-seronegative. CDR3 sequence reads: CASTQEGFGEQFF. The CDR3 DNA reads as TGCGCCAGCACCCAAGAGGGATTCGGTGAGCAGTTCTTC.